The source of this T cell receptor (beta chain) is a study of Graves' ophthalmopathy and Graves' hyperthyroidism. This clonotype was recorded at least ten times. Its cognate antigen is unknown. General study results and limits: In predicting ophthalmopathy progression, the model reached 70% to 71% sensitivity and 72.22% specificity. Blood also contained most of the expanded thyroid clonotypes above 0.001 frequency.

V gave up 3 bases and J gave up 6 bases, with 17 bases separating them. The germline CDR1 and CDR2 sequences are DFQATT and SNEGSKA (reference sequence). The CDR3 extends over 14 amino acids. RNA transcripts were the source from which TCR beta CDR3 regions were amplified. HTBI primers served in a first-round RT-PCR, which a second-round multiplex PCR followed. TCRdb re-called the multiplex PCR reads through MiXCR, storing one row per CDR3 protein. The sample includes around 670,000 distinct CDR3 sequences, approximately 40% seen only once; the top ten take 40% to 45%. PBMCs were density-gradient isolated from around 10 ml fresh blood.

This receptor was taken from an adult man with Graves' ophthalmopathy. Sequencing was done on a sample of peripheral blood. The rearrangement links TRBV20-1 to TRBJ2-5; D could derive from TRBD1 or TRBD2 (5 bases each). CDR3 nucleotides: TGCAGTGCTAGTCGTCCGGGGCCGAAACAGACCCAGTACTTC. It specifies CSASRPGPKQTQYF.